The clone carrying this T cell receptor (beta chain) was recorded once. This sample was taken from a study of PD-1 blockade in classical Hodgkin lymphoma. Libraries were prepared by immunoSEQ multiplex PCR; TCRdb keeps only in-frame clonotypes and omits some of them. The sample records 70,000 to 80,000 clones, approximately 94% being singletons. Relapse was seen in all patients after autologous stem cell transplantation, and brentuximab vedotin exposure was variable. The CDR3 has 16 amino acids. From germline, CDR1 is SEHNR and CDR2 FQNEAQ (reference sequence). V dropped 4 bases and J dropped 2; count of bases not matched to a gene: 10.

The chain recombines TRBV7-9 with TRBJ2-7; 8 positions agree with TRBD2. The sample consisted of peripheral blood mononuclear cells (PBMCs), taken at baseline. This TCR came from a human donor with classical Hodgkin lymphoma. The CDR3 loop reads CASSSRLASHPYEQYF. The CDR3 DNA is TGTGCCAGCAGCTCACGACTAGCGTCACATCCCTACGAGCAGTACTTC.